These T cell receptor beta chains were read from a single sample in a study of beta chain features in type 1 diabetes. Libraries were prepared by immunoSEQ multiplex PCR; TCRdb keeps only in-frame clonotypes and omits some of them. The sample yields some 660,000 clones, over 11% seen once. What was sequenced was naive CD4+ T cells from blood. The receptors were gathered from a man between 18 and 35 years old with type 1 diabetes. The CDR3 runs from the conserved cysteine through the conserved F or W. Fields, in order: J gene, D gene, V gene, clone size, CDR3 protein, CDR3 DNA. The D gene is left open where the match is weak. Size values are once, few and many counts, or a class for expanded clones, and some rows have none.

j_call: TRBJ2-5; d_call: TRBD1; v_call: TRBV28; clone_size: .; cdr3_aa: CASSLGTVGETQYF; cdr3_nt: TGTGCCAGCAGCCTCGGGACAGTAGGGGAGACCCAGTACTTC
j_call: TRBJ1-2; d_call: TRBD1; v_call: TRBV6-1; clone_size: few; cdr3_aa: CASSPPGQAIGYTF; cdr3_nt: TGTGCCAGCAGCCCCCCGGGACAGGCGATCGGCTACACCTTC
j_call: TRBJ2-5; d_call: .; v_call: TRBV14; clone_size: few; cdr3_aa: CASSQRQQETQYF; cdr3_nt: TGTGCCAGCAGCCAACGCCAGCAAGAGACCCAGTACTTC
j_call: TRBJ2-3; d_call: .; v_call: TRBV4-3; clone_size: few; cdr3_aa: CASSQEGRVSDTQYF; cdr3_nt: TGCGCCAGCAGCCAAGAAGGCAGGGTCTCAGATACGCAGTATTTT
j_call: TRBJ1-2; d_call: .; v_call: TRBV4-2; clone_size: few; cdr3_aa: CASSQPTETPYGYTF; cdr3_nt: TGTGCCAGCAGCCAACCGACCGAAACCCCCTATGGCTACACCTTC
j_call: TRBJ2-2; d_call: .; v_call: TRBV29-1; clone_size: few; cdr3_aa: CSGYFRGNTGELFF; cdr3_nt: TGCAGCGGCTATTTCAGGGGCAACACCGGGGAGCTGTTTTTT
j_call: TRBJ1-2; d_call: TRBD1; v_call: TRBV7-2; clone_size: .; cdr3_aa: CASSIRQGDGYTF; cdr3_nt: TGTGCCAGCAGCATTCGACAGGGGGATGGCTACACCTTC
j_call: TRBJ2-3; d_call: .; v_call: TRBV2; clone_size: .; cdr3_aa: CASRDMVDLTTDTQYF; cdr3_nt: TGTGCCAGCCGGGACATGGTCGATCTAACCACAGATACGCAGTATTTT
j_call: TRBJ2-1; d_call: TRBD2; v_call: TRBV10-3; clone_size: .; cdr3_aa: CAISGSEHNEQFF; cdr3_nt: TGTGCCATAAGCGGGAGTGAGCACAATGAGCAGTTCTTC
j_call: TRBJ2-5; d_call: .; v_call: TRBV30; clone_size: .; cdr3_aa: CAWGAGETQYF; cdr3_nt: TGTGCCTGGGGAGCCGGGGAGACCCAGTACTTC
j_call: TRBJ1-2; d_call: TRBD1; v_call: TRBV27; clone_size: .; cdr3_aa: CASSLFGTGGYGYTF; cdr3_nt: TGTGCCAGCAGTTTATTTGGGACAGGAGGATATGGCTACACCTTC
j_call: TRBJ2-1; d_call: .; v_call: TRBV30; clone_size: .; cdr3_aa: CAWSRAGRGILIEQFF; cdr3_nt: TGTGCCTGGAGCCGGGCGGGACGCGGGATTCTCATCGAGCAGTTCTTC
j_call: TRBJ2-1; d_call: TRBD2; v_call: TRBV19; clone_size: few; cdr3_aa: CASSIPGLASSYNEQFF; cdr3_nt: TGTGCCAGTAGTATCCCCGGACTAGCGAGCTCCTACAATGAGCAGTTCTTC
j_call: TRBJ1-3; d_call: .; v_call: TRBV10-3; clone_size: few; cdr3_aa: CAIRISGNTIYF; cdr3_nt: TGTGCCATCCGGATCTCTGGAAACACCATATATTTT
j_call: TRBJ2-1; d_call: TRBD2; v_call: TRBV5-1; clone_size: .; cdr3_aa: CATSLATPGNEQFF; cdr3_nt: TGCGCCACATCACTAGCGACTCCGGGGAATGAGCAGTTCTTC
j_call: TRBJ1-1; d_call: TRBD1; v_call: TRBV27; clone_size: few; cdr3_aa: CASSSGQGLLGNTEAFF; cdr3_nt: TGTGCCAGCAGCTCGGGACAGGGGCTGCTTGGGAACACTGAAGCTTTCTTT
j_call: TRBJ1-1; d_call: .; v_call: TRBV10-1; clone_size: .; cdr3_aa: CASSESTGGYTEAFF; cdr3_nt: TGCGCCAGCAGTGAGTCGACAGGAGGTTACACTGAAGCTTTCTTT
j_call: TRBJ1-5; d_call: .; v_call: TRBV30; clone_size: .; cdr3_aa: CAWRPGPNQPQHF; cdr3_nt: TGTGCCTGGAGGCCGGGTCCAAATCAGCCCCAGCATTTT
j_call: TRBJ2-1; d_call: TRBD1; v_call: TRBV30; clone_size: few; cdr3_aa: CAWIRTGLNEQFF; cdr3_nt: TGTGCCTGGATCAGGACAGGCTTGAATGAGCAGTTCTTC